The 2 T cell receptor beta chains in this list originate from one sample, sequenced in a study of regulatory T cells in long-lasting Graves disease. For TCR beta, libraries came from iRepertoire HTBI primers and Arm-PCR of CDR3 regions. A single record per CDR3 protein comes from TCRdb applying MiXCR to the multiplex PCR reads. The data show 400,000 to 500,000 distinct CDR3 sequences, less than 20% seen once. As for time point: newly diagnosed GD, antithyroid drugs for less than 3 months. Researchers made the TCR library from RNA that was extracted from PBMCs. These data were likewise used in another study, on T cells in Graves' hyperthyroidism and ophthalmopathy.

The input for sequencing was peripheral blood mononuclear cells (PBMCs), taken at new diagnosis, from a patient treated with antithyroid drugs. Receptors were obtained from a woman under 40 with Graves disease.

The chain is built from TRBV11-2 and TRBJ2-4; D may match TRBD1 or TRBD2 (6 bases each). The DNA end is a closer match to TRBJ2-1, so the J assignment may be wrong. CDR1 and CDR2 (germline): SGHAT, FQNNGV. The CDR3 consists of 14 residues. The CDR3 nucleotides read TGTGCCAGCAGCCCATCTCTGGGGGGCTCCCAGCAGTTCTTC. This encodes CASSPSLGGSQQFF.

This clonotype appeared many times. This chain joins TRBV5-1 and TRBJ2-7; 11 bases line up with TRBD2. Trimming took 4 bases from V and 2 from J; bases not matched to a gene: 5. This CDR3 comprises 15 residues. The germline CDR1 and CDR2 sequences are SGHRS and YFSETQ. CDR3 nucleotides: TGCGCCAGCAGCGGGACTAGCGGACCTCCCTACGAGCAGTACTTC. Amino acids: CASSGTSGPPYEQYF.